This TCR beta chain came from a study of cytomegalovirus exposure and HLA in healthy donors. Study as a whole: Inside one of the first data releases sat around 80 million unique TCRs taken from HLA-typed donors. Notes on the study in general: Analyzed later, most CMV-associated TCR beta chains appeared HLA-restricted.

The ends lost 5 bases at V and 6 bases at J; junction bases unmatched: 11. CDR3 size: 16 residues. In germline, CDR1 is LGHNA, CDR2 YSLEER. This PCR relied on a set of 60 Vbeta primers and 13 Jbeta primers. Assay: immunoSEQ multiplex PCR; the TCRdb copy retains only in-frame clones and omits some. Of 200,000 to 250,000 clones in the sample, around 89% were seen once. Donors consisted of healthy bone marrow donors. Unrecorded immune exposures were likely, despite nominal health at sampling. Concerning this clone: Its specificity is not known.

Sequences were obtained from PBMCs. The chain joins TRBV4-3 to TRBJ2-1, with 9 bases matching TRBD2. This receptor was taken from a woman aged 18-29 years in good health and CMV-seronegative. This chain's CDR3 is CASSVYRGLAGNEQFF. The CDR3 nucleotides are TGCGCCAGCAGCGTGTACCGGGGACTAGCTGGCAATGAGCAGTTCTTC.